The 19 T cell receptor beta chains below were found in one sample sequenced in a study of graft-versus-host responses after intestinal transplantation. The data were produced by immunoSEQ multiplex PCR, yet TCRdb's version contains in-frame clones alone and is incomplete. Among approximately 82,000 clones listed, roughly 91% were seen once. These receptors' targets are unknown. This material consisted of unstimulated CD4+ T cells sorted from spleen or lymph node cells, taken before intestinal transplant. These receptors came from a human donor who received an intestinal transplant.

The J gene is TRBJ2-7, the V gene TRBV7-2; 8 bases match TRBD2. The V gene's germline CDR1 is SGHTA and CDR2 FQGNSA. The V and J ends lost 5 bases and 7 bases, in that order; junction bases with no gene match: 10. The CDR3 spans 14 residues. CDR3 residues: CASSRRSGGGEQYF. In nucleotides, the CDR3 is TGTGCCAGCAGCCGCAGGAGCGGGGGTGGAGAGCAGTACTTC.

The chain combines TRBV12-5 with TRBJ1-3, with 10 positions matching TRBD1. This CDR3 contains 17 residues. From germline, CDR1 is LGHNT and CDR2 FRNRAP. J gave up 4 bases and V 5 bases, and 11 bases lay outside the gene matches. The CDR3 DNA is TGTGCTAGTGGTCGGATTCCCGGGACAGGGGTCGGAAACACCATATATTTT. Protein product: CASGRIPGTGVGNTIYF.

The chain is built from TRBV30 and TRBJ2-3; D gene unclear. This CDR3 is built from 13 residues. Germline V gene lookup returns CDR1 GTSNPN and CDR2 SVGIG (reference sequence). Between the trimmed V and J ends, which lost 4 bases and 0 bases, there was a span of 8 bases. CDR3 sequence (DNA): TGTGCCTGGAACCGGGTGAGCACAGATACGCAGTATTTT. This sequence encodes CAWNRVSTDTQYF.

V usage is TRBV11-3 and J usage is TRBJ2-6; the match to TRBD2 covers 9 bases. With 7 bases clipped from V and 0 bases from J, the junction kept 7 bases outside the gene matches. This CDR3 is built from 17 residues. Per germline, CDR1 SGHNT and CDR2 YENEEA. CDR3: CASTGTSFVSGANVLTF. The DNA for the CDR3 is TGTGCCAGCACCGGGACTAGCTTCGTCTCTGGGGCCAACGTCCTGACTTTC.

The V call is TRBV5-1, the J call TRBJ2-2; 8 nucleotides match TRBD2. Germline V gene lookup returns CDR1 SGHRS and CDR2 YFSETQ. The trim removed 3 bases at V and 5 bases at J, leaving 3 bases unmatched. This CDR3 is 14 amino acids long. The CDR3: CASSSRLATGELFF. The CDR3 nucleotides read TGCGCCAGCAGCTCGCGACTAGCGACCGGGGAGCTGTTTTTT.

The V gene is TRBV7-2, the J gene TRBJ1-5; D gene uncertain. The V gene lost 2 bases and the J gene lost 5 bases, with 7 bases spanning the gap. The CDR3 consists of 13 residues. Germline V CDR1 and CDR2: SGHTA, FQGNSA. The CDR3 region has the DNA TGTGCCAGCAGCTTAAACAGATATCAGCCCCAGCATTTT. Protein sequence: CASSLNRYQPQHF.

The chain uses TRBV5-6 and TRBJ2-3; 11 positions match TRBD2. CDR1 is SGHDT and CDR2 is YYEEEE in the germline V gene. The trim removed 4 bases at V and 3 bases at J, leaving 4 bases unmatched. There are 15 residues in the CDR3. CDR3 loop: CASSQLAGGTDTQYF. CDR3 bases: TGTGCCAGCAGCCAATTAGCGGGGGGGACAGATACGCAGTATTTT.

The chain carries TRBV18 and TRBJ2-1, with D possibly being TRBD2 (5 bases). The CDR3 sequence is 15 residues long. V lost 3 bases and J 3 bases, leaving 12 bases between the germline ends. CDR1 KGHSH and CDR2 LQKENI come from the germline V gene. The CDR3 is CASSPTNPLYNEQFF. The CDR3 DNA follows: TGTGCCAGCTCACCGACTAACCCCCTCTACAATGAGCAGTTCTTC.

CDR3 in DNA: TGCGCCAGCAGCTTACAGGGGGTTTTGGCTGAAGCTTTCTTT. This encodes CASSLQGVLAEAFF. This chain connects TRBV5-1 to TRBJ1-1; TRBD1 matches 8 bases. CDR1 and CDR2 (germline): SGHRS, YFSETQ. CDR3 length equals 14 residues. The V segment lost 2 bases and the J segment 6 bases; nucleotides outside the gene matches: 6.

This chain links TRBV10-2 with TRBJ1-6; perhaps TRBD1 as D (6 bases). CDR3 length: 14 residues. Germline V gives CDR1 WSHSY, CDR2 SAAADI. Between the trimmed V and J ends, which lost 6 bases and 6 bases, there was a span of 12 bases. The chain's CDR3 is CASSPDRTNSPLHF. The CDR3 DNA sequence: TGCGCCAGCAGCCCCGACAGGACTAATTCACCCCTCCACTTT.

The chain is built from TRBV19 and TRBJ1-5; 7 bases map to TRBD1. After removal of 4 bases from V and 4 bases from J, the junction contained 4 bases not matched to a gene. This CDR3 spans 14 amino acids. The germline CDR1 and CDR2 sequences are LNHDA and SQIVND (reference sequence). The CDR3, as DNA: TGTGCCAGTAGTACCCCGACAGGGAATCAGCCCCAGCATTTT. Its protein is CASSTPTGNQPQHF.

This chain uses TRBV4-1 with TRBJ1-1; TRBD1 agrees at 7 bases. Looked up from germline, CDR1 is MGHRA and CDR2 is YSYEKL. There are 16 residues in the CDR3. V lost 4 bases, J lost 2 bases, and 10 bases stayed unmatched. In nucleotides, the CDR3 is TGCGCCAGCAGCCGGGGACAGTCGATCTTTAACACTGAAGCTTTCTTT. It yields the protein CASSRGQSIFNTEAFF.

CDR3 in amino acids: CSAADFFGTEAFF. CDR3 nucleotides: TGCAGCGCGGCGGACTTTTTTGGGACTGAAGCTTTCTTT. The J gene is TRBJ1-1, the V gene TRBV29-1, with D unresolved. The CDR3 loop spans 13 amino acids. Deletions cut 7 bases from V and 5 bases from J, with 17 bases between. Germline loops: CDR1 SQVTM, CDR2 ANQGSEA.

This sequence joins TRBV11-2 and TRBJ2-1; D is undetermined. Looked up from germline, CDR1 is SGHAT and CDR2 is FQNNGV. The germline V and J ends were trimmed by 5 bases and 2 bases, with 13 bases remaining between them. CDR3 length: 15 amino acids. CDR3 loop: CASSPSLWPYNEQFF. Here the CDR3 DNA reads TGTGCCAGCAGCCCCAGTCTCTGGCCCTACAATGAGCAGTTCTTC. Drawing the rest from reference TRBV11-2 and TRBJ2-1, the complete variable domain is EAGVAQSPRYKIIEKRQSVAFWCNPISGHATLYWYQQILGQGPKLLIQFQNNGVVDDSQLPKDRFSAERLKGVDSTLKIQPAKLEDSAVYLCASSPSLWPYNEQFFGPGTRLTVL.

The chain couples TRBV4-3 to TRBJ2-7; TRBD2 aligns across 8 bases. The CDR3 is made up of 14 amino acids. Germline V CDR1 and CDR2: LGHNA, YSLEER. With V trimmed by 2 bases and J by 1 base, 1 base remained unmatched. CDR3 loop: CASSQTSGSYEQYF. The CDR3 nucleotides are TGCGCCAGCAGCCAAACTAGCGGTTCCTACGAGCAGTACTTC.

The gene calls are TRBV6-1 and TRBJ2-7; the D gene is possibly TRBD1 (5 bases). V was pared by 2 bases and J by 6 bases, with 17 bases between. The CDR3 totals 15 residues. Germline loops: CDR1 MNHNS, CDR2 SASEGT. The CDR3 loop reads CASSEPGRVMGEQYF. CDR3 bases: TGTGCCAGCAGTGAACCTGGCAGGGTTATGGGCGAGCAGTACTTC.

This chain connects TRBV7-2 to TRBJ2-2; tentatively, D is TRBD2 (6 bases). V was clipped by 3 bases and J by 6 bases, with 11 bases between them. The CDR3 contains 14 residues. The V gene's germline CDR1 is SGHTA and CDR2 FQGNSA. The CDR3 loop is CASSLGLSSGELFF. Here the CDR3 DNA reads TGTGCCAGCAGCTTGGGACTTTCGTCCGGGGAGCTGTTTTTT. Supplemented by reference TRBV7-2 and TRBJ2-2, the full variable domain reads GAGVSQSPSNKVTEKGKDVELRCDPISGHTALYWYRQSLGQGLEFLIYFQGNSAPDKSGLPSDRFSAERTGGSVSTLTIQRTQQEDSAVYLCASSLGLSSGELFFGEGSRLTVL.

The chain employs TRBV7-8 and TRBJ2-2; tentative D call: TRBD2 (6 bases). Germline V gene sequence: CDR1 SGHVS, CDR2 FQNEAQ. The CDR3 loop spans 14 amino acids. Trimming removed 5 bases from V and 5 bases from J, with 12 bases in between. CDR3 bases: TGTGCCAGCAGCCGCCCAGGAGGGACCGGGGAGCTGTTTTTT. Amino acids: CASSRPGGTGELFF.

The V and J genes are TRBV4-3 and TRBJ2-3; no reliable D call. Between the trimmed V and J ends, which lost 1 base and 4 bases, there was a span of 3 bases. Germline V lookup: CDR1 LGHNA, CDR2 YSLEER. The CDR3 has 12 amino acids. The CDR3 here is CASSQGADTQYF. In nucleotides, the CDR3 is TGCGCCAGCAGCCAAGGAGCAGATACGCAGTATTTT.